Detailed here is one T cell receptor (beta chain). Its antigen is currently unknown. This sample is part of a study of beta chain features in type 1 diabetes. Overall study findings and caveats: Compared with healthy donors, patients appeared to share more similar naive, central memory and regulatory TCRB repertoires.

Sequencing targeted expressed TCRB transcripts, as all isolated RNA had been reverse transcribed. The method was immunoSEQ multiplex PCR; TCRdb's version includes in-frame clones alone and lacks a portion of them. The table shows more than 110,000 clones, with 6.9% occurring only once. Via the markers CD45RO/CCR7/CD25/CD127/CD95/CD27, stem cell-like memory, regulatory, central memory and naive CD4+ cells were sorted. The CDR3 is 15 residues long. The V gene lost 0 bases and the J gene lost 3 bases, with 10 bases spanning the gap. Germline V gene lookup returns CDR1 LNHNV and CDR2 YYDKDF (reference sequence).

The J gene is TRBJ2-3, the V gene TRBV15; D perhaps matches TRBD2 (6 bases). The clonotype was recovered from a woman aged 25 to 39 in good health. The specimen was central memory CD4+ T cells from blood. The CDR3 DNA sequence: TGTGCCACCAGCAGAGATGCGGGACTGACAGATACGCAGTATTTT. Protein sequence: CATSRDAGLTDTQYF.